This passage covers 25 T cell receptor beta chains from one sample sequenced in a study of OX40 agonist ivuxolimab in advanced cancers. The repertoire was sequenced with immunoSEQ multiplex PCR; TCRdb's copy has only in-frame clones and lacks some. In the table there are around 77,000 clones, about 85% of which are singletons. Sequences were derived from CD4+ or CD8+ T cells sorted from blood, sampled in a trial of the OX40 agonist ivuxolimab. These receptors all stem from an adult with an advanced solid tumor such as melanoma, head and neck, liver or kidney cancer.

The CDR3 DNA is TGTGCCAGCAGTTACTTGGACAGTCAGTATGGCTACACCTTC. It encodes CASSYLDSQYGYTF. The chain uses TRBV6-5 and TRBJ1-2, with a weak D call TRBD1 (6 bases). This CDR3 has 14 residues. Trimming left V 1 base short and J 5 bases short, with 11 bases between. CDR1 is MNHEY and CDR2 is SVGAGI in the germline V gene.

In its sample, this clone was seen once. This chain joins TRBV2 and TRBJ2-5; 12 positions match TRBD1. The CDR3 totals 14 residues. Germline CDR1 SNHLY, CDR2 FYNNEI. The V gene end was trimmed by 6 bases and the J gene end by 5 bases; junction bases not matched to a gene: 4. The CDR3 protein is CASRGQGAVETQYF. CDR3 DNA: TGTGCCAGCAGGGGACAGGGGGCAGTCGAGACCCAGTACTTC.

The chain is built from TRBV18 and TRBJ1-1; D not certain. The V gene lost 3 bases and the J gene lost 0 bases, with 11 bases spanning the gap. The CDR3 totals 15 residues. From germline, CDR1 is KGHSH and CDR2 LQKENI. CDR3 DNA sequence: TGTGCCAGCTCACCTCCCAACGACATGAACACTGAAGCTTTCTTT. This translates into CASSPPNDMNTEAFF.

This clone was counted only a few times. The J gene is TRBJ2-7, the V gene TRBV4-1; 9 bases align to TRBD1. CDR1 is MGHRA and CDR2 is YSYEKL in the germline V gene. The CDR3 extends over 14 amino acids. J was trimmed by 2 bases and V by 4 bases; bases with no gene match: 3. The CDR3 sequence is CASSPRQGAYEQYF. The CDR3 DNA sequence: TGCGCCAGCAGCCCCAGACAGGGGGCCTACGAGCAGTACTTC.

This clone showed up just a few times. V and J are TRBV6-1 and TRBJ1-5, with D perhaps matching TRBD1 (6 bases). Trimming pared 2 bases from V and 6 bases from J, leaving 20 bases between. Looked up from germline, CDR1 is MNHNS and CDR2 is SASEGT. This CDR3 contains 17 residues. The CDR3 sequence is CASSETGPSYVSQPQHF. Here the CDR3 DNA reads TGTGCCAGCAGTGAAACAGGGCCCTCTTATGTAAGTCAGCCCCAGCATTTT.

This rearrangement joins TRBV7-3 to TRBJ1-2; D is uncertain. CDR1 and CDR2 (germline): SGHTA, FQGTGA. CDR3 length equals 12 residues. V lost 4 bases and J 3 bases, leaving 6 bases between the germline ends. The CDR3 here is CASSSAYYGYTF. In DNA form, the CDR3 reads TGTGCCAGCAGCTCCGCTTACTATGGCTACACCTTC.

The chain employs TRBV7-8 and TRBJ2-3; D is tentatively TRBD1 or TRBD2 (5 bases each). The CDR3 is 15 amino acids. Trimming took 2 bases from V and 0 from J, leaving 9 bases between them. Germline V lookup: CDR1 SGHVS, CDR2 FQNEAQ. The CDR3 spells CASSLRDGSTDTQYF. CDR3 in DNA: TGTGCCAGCAGCTTAAGGGACGGTAGCACAGATACGCAGTATTTT.

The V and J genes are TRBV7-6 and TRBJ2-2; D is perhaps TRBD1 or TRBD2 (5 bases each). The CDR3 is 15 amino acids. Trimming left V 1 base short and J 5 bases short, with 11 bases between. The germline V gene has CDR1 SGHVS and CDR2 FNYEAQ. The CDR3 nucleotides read TGTGCCAGCAGCTTAGGGGACCAACTAACCGGGGAGCTGTTTTTT. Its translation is CASSLGDQLTGELFF.

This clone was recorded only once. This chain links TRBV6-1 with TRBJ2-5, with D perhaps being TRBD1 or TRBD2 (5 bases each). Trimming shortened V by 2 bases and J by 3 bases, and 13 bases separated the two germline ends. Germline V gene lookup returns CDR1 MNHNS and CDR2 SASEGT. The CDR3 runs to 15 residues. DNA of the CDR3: TGTGCCAGCAGTGAAACGTGGGACGGAAAAGAGACCCAGTACTTC. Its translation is CASSETWDGKETQYF.

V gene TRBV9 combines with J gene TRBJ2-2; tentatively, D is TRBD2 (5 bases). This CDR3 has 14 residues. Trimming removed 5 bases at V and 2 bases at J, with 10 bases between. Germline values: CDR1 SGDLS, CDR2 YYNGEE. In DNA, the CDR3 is TGTGCCAGCAGTGGCGGAGGCAACACCGGGGAGCTGTTTTTT. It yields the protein CASSGGGNTGELFF.

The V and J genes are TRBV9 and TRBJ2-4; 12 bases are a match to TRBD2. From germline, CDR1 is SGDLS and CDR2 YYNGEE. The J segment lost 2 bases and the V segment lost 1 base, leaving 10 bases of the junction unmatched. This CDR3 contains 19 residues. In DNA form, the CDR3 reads TGTGCCAGCAGCGTATTCCCCTCTAGCGGGGGGGCCTCCAAAAACATTCAGTACTTC. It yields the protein CASSVFPSSGGASKNIQYF. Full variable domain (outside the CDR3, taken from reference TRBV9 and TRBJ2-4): DSGVTQTPKHLITATGQRVTLRCSPRSGDLSVYWYQQSLDQGLQFLIQYYNGEERAKGNILERFSAQQFPDLHSELNLSSLELGDSALYFCASSVFPSSGGASKNIQYFGAGTRLSVL.

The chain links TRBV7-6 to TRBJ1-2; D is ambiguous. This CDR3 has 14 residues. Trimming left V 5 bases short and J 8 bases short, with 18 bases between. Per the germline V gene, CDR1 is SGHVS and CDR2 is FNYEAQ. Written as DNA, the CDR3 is TGTGCCAGCAGCCTCGGTCCGGGCTCCTACGGCTACACCTTC. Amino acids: CASSLGPGSYGYTF.

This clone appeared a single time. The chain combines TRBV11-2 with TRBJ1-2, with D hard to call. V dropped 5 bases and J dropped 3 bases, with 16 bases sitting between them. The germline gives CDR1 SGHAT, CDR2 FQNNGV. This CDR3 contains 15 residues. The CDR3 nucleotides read TGTGCCAGCAGCCCCCACGAGGCGGAGTACTATGGCTACACCTTC. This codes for CASSPHEAEYYGYTF.

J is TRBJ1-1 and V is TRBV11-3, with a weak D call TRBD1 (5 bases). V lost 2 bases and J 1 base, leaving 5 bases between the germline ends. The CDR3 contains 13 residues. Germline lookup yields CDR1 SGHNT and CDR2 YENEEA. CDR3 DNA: TGTGCCAGCAGCTTAAGGGGGAACACTGAAGCTTTCTTT. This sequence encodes CASSLRGNTEAFF.

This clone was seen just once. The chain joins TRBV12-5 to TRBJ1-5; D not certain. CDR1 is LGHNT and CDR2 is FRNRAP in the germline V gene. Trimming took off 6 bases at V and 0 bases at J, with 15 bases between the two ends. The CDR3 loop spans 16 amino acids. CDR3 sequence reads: CASGLGRTYSNQPQHF. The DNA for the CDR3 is TGTGCTAGTGGCCTGGGCAGGACCTATAGCAATCAGCCCCAGCATTTT.

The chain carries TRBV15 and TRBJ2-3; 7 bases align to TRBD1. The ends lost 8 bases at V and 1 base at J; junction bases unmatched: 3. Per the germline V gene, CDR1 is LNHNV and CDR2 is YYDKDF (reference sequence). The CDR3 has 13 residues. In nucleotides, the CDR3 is TGTGCCACCTCTACAGGGGGCACAGATACGCAGTATTTT. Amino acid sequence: CATSTGGTDTQYF.

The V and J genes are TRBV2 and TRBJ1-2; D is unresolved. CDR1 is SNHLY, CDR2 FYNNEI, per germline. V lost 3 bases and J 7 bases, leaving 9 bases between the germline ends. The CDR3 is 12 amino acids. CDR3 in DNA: TGTGCCAGCAGTGACGGGTTTGCTGGCTACACCTTC. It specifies CASSDGFAGYTF.

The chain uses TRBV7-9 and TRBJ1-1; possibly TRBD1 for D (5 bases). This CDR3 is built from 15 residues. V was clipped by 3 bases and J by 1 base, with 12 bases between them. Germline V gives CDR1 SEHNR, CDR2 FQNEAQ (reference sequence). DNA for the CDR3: TGTGCCAGCAGCTTGATTTCGGGGGGGAACACTGAAGCTTTCTTT. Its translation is CASSLISGGNTEAFF.

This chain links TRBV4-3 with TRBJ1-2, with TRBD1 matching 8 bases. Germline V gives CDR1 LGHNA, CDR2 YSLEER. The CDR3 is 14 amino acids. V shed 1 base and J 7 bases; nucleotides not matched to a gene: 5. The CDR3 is CASSQGTGNRGYTF. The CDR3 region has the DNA TGCGCCAGCAGCCAAGGGACAGGGAATCGTGGCTACACCTTC.

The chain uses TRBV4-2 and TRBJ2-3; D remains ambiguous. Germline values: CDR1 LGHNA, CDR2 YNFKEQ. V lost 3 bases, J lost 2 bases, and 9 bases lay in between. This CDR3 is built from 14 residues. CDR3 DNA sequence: TGTGCCAGCAGCCACGTTCTCCACACAGATACGCAGTATTTT. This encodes CASSHVLHTDTQYF.

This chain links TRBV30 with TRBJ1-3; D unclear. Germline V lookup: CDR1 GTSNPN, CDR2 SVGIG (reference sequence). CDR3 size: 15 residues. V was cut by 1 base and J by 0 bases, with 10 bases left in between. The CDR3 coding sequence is TGTGCCTGGAGTGGGGGTAGATCCTCTGGAAACACCATATATTTT. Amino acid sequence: CAWSGGRSSGNTIYF.

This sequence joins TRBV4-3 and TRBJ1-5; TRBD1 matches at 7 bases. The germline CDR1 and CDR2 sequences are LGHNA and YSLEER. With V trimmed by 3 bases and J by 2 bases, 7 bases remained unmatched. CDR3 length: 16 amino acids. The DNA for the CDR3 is TGCGCCAGCAGCCAGGAACACAGGGGAGGCAATCAGCCCCAGCATTTT. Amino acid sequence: CASSQEHRGGNQPQHF.

CDR3 coding DNA: TGTGCCAGCAGCTCGAGGGACAGCCGGGATACGCAGTATTTT. Protein sequence: CASSSRDSRDTQYF. The chain employs TRBV7-9 and TRBJ2-3; TRBD1 matches 7 bases. The V gene's germline CDR1 is SEHNR and CDR2 FQNEAQ (reference sequence). V lost 4 bases and J lost 6; bases outside the gene matches: 7. The CDR3 sequence is 14 residues long.

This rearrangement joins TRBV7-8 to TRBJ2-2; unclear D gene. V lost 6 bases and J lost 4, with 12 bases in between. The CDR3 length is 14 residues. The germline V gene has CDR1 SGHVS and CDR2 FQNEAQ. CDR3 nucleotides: TGTGCCAGCAGGCATAGAGCGACCACCGGGGAGCTGTTTTTT. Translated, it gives CASRHRATTGELFF.

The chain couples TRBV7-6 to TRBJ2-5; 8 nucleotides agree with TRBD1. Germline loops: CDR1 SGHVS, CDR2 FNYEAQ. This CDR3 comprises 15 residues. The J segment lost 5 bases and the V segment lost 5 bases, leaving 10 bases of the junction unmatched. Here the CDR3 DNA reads TGTGCCAGCAGCCCCAGACAGGGGAAGGGGGAGACCCAGTACTTC. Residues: CASSPRQGKGETQYF.